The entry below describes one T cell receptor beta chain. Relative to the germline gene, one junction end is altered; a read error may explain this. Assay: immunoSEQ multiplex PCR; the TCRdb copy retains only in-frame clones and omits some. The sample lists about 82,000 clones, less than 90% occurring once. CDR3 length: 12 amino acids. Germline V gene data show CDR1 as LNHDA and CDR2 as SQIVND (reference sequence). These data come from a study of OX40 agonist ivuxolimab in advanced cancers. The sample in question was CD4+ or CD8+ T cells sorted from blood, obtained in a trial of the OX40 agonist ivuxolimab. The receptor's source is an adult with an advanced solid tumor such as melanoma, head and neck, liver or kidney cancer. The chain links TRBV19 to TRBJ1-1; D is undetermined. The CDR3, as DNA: TGTGCCAGTAGTCTAGAGTACACTGAAGCTTTCTTT. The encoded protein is CASSLEYTEAFF. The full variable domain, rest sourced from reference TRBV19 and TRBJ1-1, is DGGITQSPKYLFRKEGQNVTLSCEQNLNHDAMYWYRQDPGQGLRLIYYSQIVNDFQKGDIAEGYSVSREKKESFPLTVTSAQKNPTAFYLCASSLEYTEAFFGQGTRLTVV.